One and the same sample provided the 28 T cell receptor beta chains below, sequenced in a study of identical twins. A single record per CDR3 protein comes from TCRdb applying MiXCR to the 5' RACE reads. The sample comprises about 240,000 distinct CDR3 sequences, about 12% of which are singletons, and roughly 4.2% rests with the top ten. The same specimen was also included in a second study, on yellow fever vaccine responses in identical twins.

The sample taken for sequencing was memory (CD45RO+) T cells sorted from blood. The receptors here all came from a woman in her late teens or twenties in good health.

This clonotype has a handful of counts. The V call is TRBV19, the J call TRBJ2-5; tentatively, D is TRBD1 (5 bases). V was shortened by 5 bases and J by 1 base, with 17 bases between the two germline ends. Germline V lookup: CDR1 LNHDA, CDR2 SQIVND (reference sequence). This CDR3 spans 16 amino acids. CDR3 region: CASSSTPRGFQETQYF. In DNA, the CDR3 is TGTGCCAGTAGTTCTACACCAAGGGGATTCCAAGAGACCCAGTACTTC.

This clonotype has more than one count but fewer than ten. V and J are TRBV4-2 and TRBJ1-5; possible D gene TRBD1, 5 bases. The CDR3 runs 17 residues. Trimming took 3 bases from V and 1 from J, leaving 16 bases between them. The germline CDR1 and CDR2 sequences are LGHNA and YNFKEQ. The CDR3 loop is CASSHGRRGFSNQPQHF. In DNA form, the CDR3 reads TGTGCCAGCAGCCACGGGCGTCGGGGGTTCAGCAATCAGCCCCAGCATTTT.

This clonotype has ten or more counts. The rearrangement joins TRBV29-1 to TRBJ2-1; no reliable D call. Germline V CDR1 and CDR2: SQVTM, ANQGSEA. Trimming stripped 2 bases from V and 2 bases from J, with 7 bases between. The CDR3 is made up of 13 amino acids. DNA of the CDR3: TGCAGCGTTGAACTAGGGCCCTACAATGAGCAGTTCTTC. Translating it yields CSVELGPYNEQFF.

About this clonotype itself: A much more abundant neighbour one base away suggests this may be a read error. The chain links TRBV21-1 to TRBJ2-7; the table gives TRBD2 as D, unverified against the DNA. TRBV21-1 has pseudogene status. This CDR3 is built from 15 residues. The CDR3 bases are TGTGCCAGCAGCAAAGTGGTCAGCGGGAGGGCCGAGCAGTACTTC. Translated: CASSKVVSGRAEQYF.

This clonotype appeared a few times. The DNA of the CDR3 is TGTGCCAGCAGCCACACAGGGAGGGGCCCCACAGATACGCAGTATTTT. It translates to CASSHTGRGPTDTQYF. J is TRBJ2-3 and V is TRBV7-2, with D tentatively TRBD2 (7 bases). Germline CDR1 and CDR2: SGHTA and FQGNSA. This CDR3 is built from 16 residues. V was clipped by 5 bases and J by 2 bases, with 17 bases between them. Combining the CDR3 with reference TRBV7-2 and TRBJ2-3 gives the whole variable domain GAGVSQSPSNKVTEKGKDVELRCDPISGHTALYWYRQSLGQGLEFLIYFQGNSAPDKSGLPSDRFSAERTGGSVSTLTIQRTQQEDSAVYLCASSHTGRGPTDTQYFGPGTRLTVL.

This clonotype was counted between two and nine times. This chain joins TRBV4-1 and TRBJ2-3; D could derive from TRBD1 or TRBD2 (6 bases each). This CDR3 spans 15 amino acids. Germline lookup yields CDR1 MGHRA and CDR2 YSYEKL. The ends were cut back, 4 bases at V and 4 bases at J, with 15 bases in the middle. The CDR3 DNA reads as TGCGCCAGCAGCCCCACCCCGGGGGCCCCAGATACGCAGTATTTT. Residues: CASSPTPGAPDTQYF.

V usage is TRBV6-1 and J usage is TRBJ2-5; weak D call: TRBD2 (6 bases). Trimming left V 6 bases short and J 5 bases short, with 22 bases between. This CDR3 is built from 16 residues. Germline-derived CDR1 and CDR2 are MNHNS and SASEGT. In nucleotides, the CDR3 is TGTGCCAGCAGCCCACACGAGATATCAGGGAGGGAGACCCAGTACTTC. Residues: CASSPHEISGRETQYF.

This clonotype was detected only a few times. The chain has TRBV7-9 and TRBJ1-2, with D uncertain. The V gene's germline CDR1 is SEHNR and CDR2 FQNEAQ (reference sequence). Deletions cut 6 bases from V and 4 bases from J, with 18 bases between. The CDR3 is 15 amino acids. The CDR3 coding sequence is TGTGCCAGCAGTATAGACACCCCAGCGTCCTATGGCTACACCTTC. Translating gives CASSIDTPASYGYTF.

In this sample, this clonotype turned up a few times. This chain uses TRBV29-1 with TRBJ1-3; D is unresolved. Germline-derived CDR1 and CDR2 are SQVTM and ANQGSEA. The CDR3 loop spans 12 amino acids. Between the trimmed V and J ends, which lost 4 bases and 5 bases, there was a span of 9 bases. For the CDR3, the DNA is TGCAGCGTTGCCGGTCTAAGAAACACCATATATTTT. Its protein product is CSVAGLRNTIYF. The whole variable domain, remainder taken from reference TRBV29-1 and TRBJ1-3, is SAVISQKPSRDICQRGTSLTIQCQVDSQVTMMFWYRQQPGQSLTLIATANQGSEATYESGFVIDKFPISRPNLTFSTLTVSNMSPEDSSIYLCSVAGLRNTIYFGEGSWLTVV.

The table lists this clonotype with many counts. The V gene is TRBV6-6, the J gene TRBJ2-5; the D is unclear. The CDR3 covers 11 residues. Trimming took 9 bases from V and 7 from J, leaving 12 bases between them. Germline V CDR1 and CDR2: MNHNY, SVGAGI (reference sequence). The DNA of the CDR3 is TGTGCCAGTCTTGACACCGGGACCCAGTACTTC. Translated: CASLDTGTQYF.

V is TRBV7-2 and J is TRBJ2-2, with D hard to call. Germline lookup yields CDR1 SGHTA and CDR2 FQGNSA. CDR3 size: 14 residues. V lost 1 base and J 5 bases, leaving 8 bases between the germline ends. CDR3 sequence: CASSLVAVTGELFF. CDR3 nucleotide sequence: TGTGCCAGCAGCTTAGTAGCCGTAACCGGGGAGCTGTTTTTT.

V gene TRBV11-1 combines with J gene TRBJ1-1; 9 bases are shared with TRBD1. This CDR3 contains 14 residues. Germline assignment: CDR1 SGHAT and CDR2 FQDESV (reference sequence). V lost 5 bases to trimming and J lost 5 bases; unmatched junction nucleotides: 6. The CDR3 DNA reads TGTGCCAGCAGCCACGGGACAGGGAGTACTGAAGCTTTCTTT. Translation: CASSHGTGSTEAFF.

This clonotype has a count of ten or more. V gene TRBV7-2 combines with J gene TRBJ2-2; D may be TRBD1 (6 bases). Between the trimmed V and J ends, which lost 1 base and 6 bases, there was a span of 9 bases. In germline, CDR1 is SGHTA, CDR2 FQGNSA. This CDR3 has 14 amino acids. This CDR3 reads CASSLDRESGELFF. CDR3 nucleotides: TGTGCCAGCAGCTTAGACAGGGAATCCGGGGAGCTGTTTTTT.

This chain uses TRBV12-3 or TRBV12-4 with TRBJ1-1; the match to TRBD1 covers 8 bases. Trimming at V came to 8 bases and at J to 1 base, leaving 3 bases not matched to a gene. This CDR3 region has 13 residues. The CDR3 nucleotides are TGTGCCAGCGGGGGACAGGCGAACACTGAAGCTTTCTTT. Translation: CASGGQANTEAFF.

Worth noting for this clonotype: At one of its ends the junction is not consistent with the germline gene, which may arise from a read error. The V gene is TRBV27, the J gene TRBJ2-4, with a weak D call TRBD2 (6 bases). The germline CDR1 and CDR2 sequences are MNHEY and SMNVEV (reference sequence). CDR3 length equals 11 residues. The CDR3 DNA is TGTGCCAGCCGTTTACTAGCCGGGCAGTACTTC. It specifies CASRLLAGQYF.

This clonotype was observed a handful of times. This chain connects TRBV10-3 to TRBJ2-5, with 7 bases fitting TRBD2. After removal of 3 bases from V and 2 bases from J, the junction contained 3 bases not matched to a gene. The germline V gene has CDR1 ENHRY and CDR2 SYGVKD. This CDR3 contains 14 residues. The CDR3 DNA sequence: TGTGCCATCAGTGACCCCGGGAGGCAAGAGACCCAGTACTTC. Protein product: CAISDPGRQETQYF.

V gene TRBV11-1 combines with J gene TRBJ2-3; 7 bases are a match to TRBD2. The CDR3 extends over 16 amino acids. Trimming at V came to 3 bases and at J to 0 bases, leaving 6 bases not matched to a gene. The germline gives CDR1 SGHAT, CDR2 FQDESV (reference sequence). Written as DNA, the CDR3 is TGTGCCAGCAGCTTGGGAGGGTTCCTGAGCACAGATACGCAGTATTTT. This translates into CASSLGGFLSTDTQYF.

This clonotype was seen a few times. The rearrangement uses TRBV4-2 and TRBJ1-1, with 8 nucleotides matching TRBD1. The CDR3 consists of 19 residues. V lost 3 bases and J lost 1; bases outside the gene matches: 16. Per germline, CDR1 LGHNA and CDR2 YNFKEQ. DNA of the CDR3: TGTGCCAGCAGCCAGAGTAAGATCAGAAGGGACAGGAGGAACACTGAAGCTTTCTTT. Translation: CASSQSKIRRDRRNTEAFF.

This clonotype was recorded a few times. This chain uses TRBV10-3 with TRBJ2-7, with TRBD1 identical over 7 bases. Unmatched junction bases numbered 13, after V lost 5 bases and J lost 6 bases. Germline V gives CDR1 ENHRY, CDR2 SYGVKD. CDR3 length equals 15 residues. The CDR3 reads CAISQTGTAKGEQYF. The DNA for the CDR3 is TGTGCCATCAGTCAAACCGGGACAGCGAAGGGCGAGCAGTACTTC.

Many counts were recorded for this clonotype. V and J are TRBV29-1 and TRBJ1-1; 8 bases map to TRBD1. The CDR3 consists of 16 residues. Trimming removed 7 bases from V and 0 bases from J; junction bases left unmatched: 13. Germline V gene lookup returns CDR1 SQVTM and CDR2 ANQGSEA. The CDR3 coding sequence is TGCAGCGCCGATGGACAGGGTAAAACAATGAACACTGAAGCTTTCTTT. Its translation is CSADGQGKTMNTEAFF.

CDR3 region: CASSQELDIRYEQYF. The CDR3, as DNA: TGCGCCAGCAGCCAAGAACTGGACATTCGTTACGAGCAGTACTTC. The J gene is TRBJ2-7, the V gene TRBV4-3, with a possible D match to TRBD1 (5 bases). The V end was cut by 0 bases, the J end by 4 bases, with 13 bases between. Looked up from germline, CDR1 is LGHNA and CDR2 is YSLEER. This CDR3 spans 15 amino acids.

This clonotype was counted many times. The chain uses TRBV20-1 and TRBJ2-5; 8 bases agree with TRBD2. The ends lost 0 bases at V and 4 bases at J; junction bases unmatched: 13. CDR1 DFQATT and CDR2 SNEGSKA come from the germline V gene (reference sequence). CDR3 size: 17 residues. CDR3 DNA: TGCAGTGCTAGAGATTGGGCGGTCGGGGGGGCCGGAGAGACCCAGTACTTC. Translating it yields CSARDWAVGGAGETQYF.

The chain combines TRBV6-1 with TRBJ2-1, with D perhaps matching TRBD1 (6 bases). Trimming removed 6 bases at V and 9 bases at J, with 21 bases between. The CDR3 sequence is 15 residues long. In germline, CDR1 is MNHNS, CDR2 SASEGT. This CDR3 is CASSRQGQYVGEQFF. The DNA for the CDR3 is TGTGCCAGCAGCCGCCAGGGACAATACGTAGGTGAGCAGTTCTTC.

This clonotype turned up a few times. The chain uses TRBV7-2 and TRBJ2-1; TRBD1 matches at 7 bases. This CDR3 is 14 amino acids long. Germline CDR1 and CDR2: SGHTA and FQGNSA. The V gene end was trimmed by 3 bases and the J gene end by 7 bases; junction bases not matched to a gene: 6. This CDR3 reads CASSFRDSTNEQFF. Written as DNA, the CDR3 is TGTGCCAGCAGCTTCCGGGACAGTACAAATGAGCAGTTCTTC.

In this sample, this clonotype turned up a few times. CDR3 nucleotide sequence: TGTGCCAGCAGCTTAGCGAGTCGCGGAAACAATGAGCAGTTCTTC. Translating it yields CASSLASRGNNEQFF. The V call is TRBV7-9, the J call TRBJ2-1, with unresolved D. V gave up 0 bases and J gave up 5 bases, with 11 bases separating them. The CDR3 has 15 residues. Germline V lookup: CDR1 SEHNR, CDR2 FQNEAQ (reference sequence).

This clonotype was detected many times. V is TRBV10-3 and J is TRBJ2-2; 13 bases line up with TRBD2. Germline-derived CDR1 and CDR2 are ENHRY and SYGVKD. V lost 10 bases to trimming and J lost 2 bases; unmatched junction nucleotides: 10. This CDR3 has 17 residues. DNA of the CDR3: TGTGCCACCGGACTAGCGGGAGTCGGGTTAAACACCGGGGAGCTGTTTTTT. The encoded protein is CATGLAGVGLNTGELFF.

The J gene is TRBJ2-2, the V gene TRBV28; 10 positions agree with TRBD2. The CDR3 is made up of 16 amino acids. CDR1 MDHEN and CDR2 SYDVKM come from the germline V gene. With 7 bases clipped from V and 8 bases from J, the junction kept 13 bases outside the gene matches. The DNA for the CDR3 is TGTGCCAGCAAACGCGAGGACCTAGCGGGGGTGGGGGAGCTGTTTTTT. Protein sequence: CASKREDLAGVGELFF.

This chain joins TRBV5-1 and TRBJ2-1; 7 bases line up with TRBD1. The CDR3 is made up of 15 amino acids. The germline V gene encodes CDR1 SGHRS and CDR2 YFSETQ. The V segment lost 4 bases and the J segment 5 bases; nucleotides outside the gene matches: 9. The CDR3 loop reads CASSPSGGLNNEQFF. CDR3 nucleotide sequence: TGCGCCAGCAGCCCCTCAGGGGGATTAAACAATGAGCAGTTCTTC.